The 32 T cell receptor beta chains below were found in one sample sequenced in a study of cytomegalovirus exposure and HLA in healthy donors. PCR employed 60 Vbeta and 13 Jbeta primers. Profiling relied on immunoSEQ multiplex PCR, and the TCRdb table lists in-frame clones only, not all of them. The sample lists 200,000 or so clones, 83% occurring once. The sample taken for sequencing was PBMCs. These receptors were obtained from a girl aged 5 to 17 in good health and CMV-seronegative.

The chain joins TRBV15 to TRBJ2-7; TRBD1 aligns across 10 bases. Germline V CDR1 and CDR2: LNHNV, YYDKDF (reference sequence). Trimming cost V 1 base and J 3 bases; bases outside gene matches: 6. The CDR3 is made up of 16 amino acids. CDR3 sequence reads: CATSRVTGQGFYEQYF. The CDR3, as DNA: TGTGCCACCAGCAGAGTAACGGGACAGGGGTTCTACGAGCAGTACTTC.

The V call is TRBV28, the J call TRBJ1-3; weak D call: TRBD1 (5 bases). The CDR3 sequence is 15 residues long. V was clipped by 8 bases and J by 0 bases, with 14 bases between them. Germline loops: CDR1 MDHEN, CDR2 SYDVKM. CDR3 region: CASQGTIDSGNTIYF. CDR3 DNA: TGTGCCAGCCAGGGCACCATAGACTCTGGAAACACCATATATTTT.

This rearrangement joins TRBV28 to TRBJ2-7; D may be TRBD1 (6 bases). Trimming stripped 10 bases from V and 3 bases from J, with 22 bases between. CDR3 length equals 15 residues. CDR1 and CDR2 (germline): MDHEN, SYDVKM. In DNA form, the CDR3 reads TGTGCCACCATGACACCTAACAGGGCTGACTACGAGCAGTACTTC. Encoded protein: CATMTPNRADYEQYF.

In nucleotides, the CDR3 is TGTGCCAGCTCGCGGGGACAGGGGCAAGAGACCCAGTACTTC. It encodes CASSRGQGQETQYF. The J gene is TRBJ2-5, the V gene TRBV18; 10 bases are a match to TRBD1. V lost 6 bases and J lost 2; bases outside the gene matches: 3. Per the germline V gene, CDR1 is KGHSH and CDR2 is LQKENI. The CDR3 is 14 amino acids.

The J gene is TRBJ1-2, the V gene TRBV15; 7 nucleotides agree with TRBD1. This CDR3 contains 15 residues. V shed 1 base, J shed 2 bases, and the junction held 4 bases outside the gene matches. Looked up from germline, CDR1 is LNHNV and CDR2 is YYDKDF (reference sequence). The chain's CDR3 is CATSRGDRPNYGYTF. CDR3 coding DNA: TGTGCCACCAGCAGAGGGGACAGACCAAACTATGGCTACACCTTC.

This clone was detected only a few times. The J gene is TRBJ1-6, the V gene TRBV6-1, with no clear D. The germline CDR1 and CDR2 sequences are MNHNS and SASEGT. Trimming cost V 4 bases and J 11 bases, with 21 bases left between them. The CDR3 loop spans 16 amino acids. Written as DNA, the CDR3 is TGTGCCAGCAGTGTTAGAAAAGACGAGTTGGGAGCACCCCTCCACTTT. It specifies CASSVRKDELGAPLHF.

This clone was counted once. CDR3 residues: CASSLSGGLKLFF. In nucleotides, the CDR3 is TGTGCCAGCAGCTTATCAGGGGGTTTGAAACTGTTTTTT. J is TRBJ1-4 and V is TRBV7-8; 7 bases are shared with TRBD1. V shed 2 bases and J 11 bases; nucleotides not matched to a gene: 5. Germline loops: CDR1 SGHVS, CDR2 FQNEAQ. This CDR3 spans 13 amino acids. The complete variable domain, with remaining parts taken from reference TRBV7-8 and TRBJ1-4, reads GAGVSQSPRYKVAKRGQDVALRCDPISGHVSLFWYQQALGQGPEFLTYFQNEAQLDKSGLPSDRFFAERPEGSVSTLKIQRTQQEDSAVYLCASSLSGGLKLFFGSGTQLSVL.

Comment on this clone: A read error may account for a junction end that differs from germline. The rearrangement joins TRBV7-9 to TRBJ2-7; 8 bases are a match to TRBD1. The CDR3 consists of 15 residues. Germline V CDR1 and CDR2: SEHNR, FQNEAQ (reference sequence). CDR3 amino acids: CSSSTRQGMKYEQYF. CDR3 in DNA: TGTTCCAGCAGCACTCGACAGGGGATGAAATACGAGCAGTACTTC.

This clone has only a few counts. This chain uses TRBV6-1 with TRBJ1-5, with 7 bases aligning to TRBD1. The CDR3 runs to 14 residues. In germline, CDR1 is MNHNS, CDR2 SASEGT. Germline trimming cut 7 bases from V and 4 bases from J; bases unmatched to any gene: 7. The CDR3 DNA sequence: TGTGCCAGCAACATCAACAGGGGAAATCAGCCCCAGCATTTT. Its translation is CASNINRGNQPQHF.

The rearrangement uses TRBV28 and TRBJ1-5, with D tentatively TRBD1 (6 bases). Trimming cost V 10 bases and J 0 bases, with 25 bases left between them. The CDR3 consists of 18 residues. Germline V gene data show CDR1 as MDHEN and CDR2 as SYDVKM. The CDR3 nucleotides read TGTGCCACCATCAAGGGTTTTCCAGGGGTCAATAGCAATCAGCCCCAGCATTTT. Its protein is CATIKGFPGVNSNQPQHF. The full variable domain, with the rest looked up from reference TRBV28 and TRBJ1-5, is DVKVTQSSRYLVKRTGEKVFLECVQDMDHENMFWYRQDPGLGLRLIYFSYDVKMKEKGDIPEGYSVSREKKERFSLILESASTNQTSMYLCATIKGFPGVNSNQPQHFGDGTRLSIL.

The genes are TRBV29-1 and TRBJ1-2; D might be TRBD1 (6 bases). The CDR3 has 15 amino acids. Between the trimmed V and J ends, which lost 2 bases and 4 bases, there was a span of 17 bases. CDR1 is SQVTM and CDR2 is ANQGSEA in the germline V gene. The CDR3 is CSVEWAGTNLYGYTF. The DNA for the CDR3 is TGCAGCGTTGAATGGGCCGGGACAAATCTCTATGGCTACACCTTC.

This clone was recorded once. The V gene is TRBV5-1, the J gene TRBJ2-5; the D gene is possibly TRBD1 (6 bases). The germline CDR1 and CDR2 sequences are SGHRS and YFSETQ. The V end lost 4 bases, the J end lost 4 bases, and 14 bases lay between the germline ends. This CDR3 is 14 amino acids long. CDR3: CASSPQGTGETQYF. In DNA, the CDR3 is TGCGCCAGCAGCCCACAGGGAACCGGAGAGACCCAGTACTTC. Full variable domain (rest looked up from reference TRBV5-1 and TRBJ2-5): KAGVTQTPRYLIKTRGQQVTLSCSPISGHRSVSWYQQTPGQGLQFLFEYFSETQRNKGNFPGRFSGRQFSNSRSEMNVSTLELGDSALYLCASSPQGTGETQYFGPGTRLLVL.

DNA of the CDR3: TGCGCCAGCAGCTTAGCGGGAGGCGGGGAGACCCAGTACTTC. Protein sequence: CASSLAGGGETQYF. The J gene is TRBJ2-5, the V gene TRBV5-1; 9 nucleotides match TRBD2. Germline V gene lookup returns CDR1 SGHRS and CDR2 YFSETQ. After removal of 2 bases from V and 5 bases from J, the junction contained 4 bases not matched to a gene. This CDR3 has 14 residues.

The V and J genes are TRBV4-3 and TRBJ2-6, with TRBD1 matching 7 bases. The CDR3 contains 17 residues. Germline V gene data show CDR1 as LGHNA and CDR2 as YSLEER. Losses at the gene ends were 5 bases for V and 0 bases for J; bases not matched to a gene: 7. CDR3: CASSSQGSVSGANVLTF. The DNA for the CDR3 is TGCGCCAGCAGCTCACAGGGGAGCGTCTCTGGGGCCAACGTCCTGACTTTC.

The chain links TRBV28 to TRBJ1-2; D possibly corresponds to TRBD1 (5 bases). The V gene's germline CDR1 is MDHEN and CDR2 SYDVKM. The CDR3 is made up of 15 amino acids. V was pared by 5 bases and J by 0 bases, with 13 bases between. Here the CDR3 reads CASSPSGGTNYGYTF. The CDR3 DNA is TGTGCCAGCAGTCCCTCGGGGGGGACTAACTATGGCTACACCTTC.

The chain couples TRBV27 to TRBJ2-5; D unresolved. Germline loops: CDR1 MNHEY, CDR2 SMNVEV (reference sequence). The ends were cut back, 3 bases at V and 5 bases at J, with 13 bases in the middle. The CDR3 has 14 residues. This CDR3 is CASSFNLALETQYF. CDR3 in DNA: TGTGCCAGCAGTTTTAATCTTGCGTTGGAGACCCAGTACTTC.

The CDR3 loop reads CASRGQGAVYGYTF. Here the CDR3 DNA reads TGTGCCAGCAGAGGACAGGGGGCGGTCTATGGCTACACCTTC. The chain is built from TRBV6-1 and TRBJ1-2, with 11 positions matching TRBD1. Germline trimming cut 6 bases from V and 4 bases from J; bases unmatched to any gene: 4. Germline V gene lookup returns CDR1 MNHNS and CDR2 SASEGT. CDR3 length: 14 amino acids.

The gene calls are TRBV6-5 and TRBJ2-5; 7 bases match TRBD2. The CDR3 is 14 residues long. Per the germline V gene, CDR1 is MNHEY and CDR2 is SVGAGI. V dropped 7 bases and J dropped 1; count of bases not matched to a gene: 6. For the CDR3, the DNA is TGTGCCAGCAAATTAACGGGGGGCCAAGAGACCCAGTACTTC. As protein: CASKLTGGQETQYF.

This clone was picked up one time. This chain connects TRBV7-3 to TRBJ2-1; 9 bases match TRBD1. Germline CDR1 is SGHTA and CDR2 is FQGTGA. J gave up 7 bases and V 3 bases, and 7 bases lay outside the gene matches. The CDR3 is 15 amino acids. CDR3 sequence (DNA): TGTGCCAGCAGCTTGGGGACAGGGAATGGGAATGAGCAGTTCTTC. Its translation: CASSLGTGNGNEQFF.

The chain uses TRBV29-1 and TRBJ2-7, with 10 bases aligning to TRBD1. CDR1 is SQVTM, CDR2 ANQGSEA, per germline. Losses at the gene ends were 6 bases for V and 6 bases for J; bases not matched to a gene: 5. This CDR3 has 12 amino acids. Here the CDR3 reads CSVGQGIGEQYF. CDR3 nucleotide sequence: TGCAGCGTGGGACAGGGGATAGGCGAGCAGTACTTC.

The J gene is TRBJ1-3, the V gene TRBV6-5, with 8 bases that match TRBD1. V trimming: 4 bases; J trimming: 0 bases; junction bases outside the gene matches: 5. Per the germline V gene, CDR1 is MNHEY and CDR2 is SVGAGI. The CDR3 has 16 residues. CDR3 DNA: TGTGCCAGCAGTTTGACAGGGGCGAACTCTGGAAACACCATATATTTT. Amino acid sequence: CASSLTGANSGNTIYF.

This clone was found once. Germline and junction disagree at one end, which may indicate a read error. Other DNA sequences of this sample code for an identical CDR3. The rearrangement joins TRBV6-5 to TRBJ2-7, with TRBD2 identical over 9 bases. Germline V lookup: CDR1 MNHEY, CDR2 SVGAGI. This CDR3 is built from 14 residues. For the CDR3, the DNA is TGTGCCAGTAGTTACTCGACTAGCGGCTACGAGCAGTACTTC. Translated, it gives CASSYSTSGYEQYF.

This chain connects TRBV15 to TRBJ1-3; D is possibly TRBD1 (6 bases). Germline V lookup: CDR1 LNHNV, CDR2 YYDKDF (reference sequence). This CDR3 is built from 15 residues. V was shortened by 5 bases and J by 2 bases, with 13 bases between the two germline ends. CDR3 residues: CATSFGQIAGNTIYF. As DNA, the CDR3 is TGTGCCACCAGCTTCGGACAGATAGCTGGAAACACCATATATTTT.

The rearrangement links TRBV19 to TRBJ2-7, with D tentatively TRBD1 (6 bases). Germline CDR1 and CDR2: LNHDA and SQIVND (reference sequence). The CDR3 is made up of 17 amino acids. The V end lost 3 bases, the J end lost 6 bases, and 24 bases lay between the germline ends. The CDR3 nucleotides are TGTGCCAGTAGTATGGGCCAAGCGACAGGTAACAGTCGCGAGCAGTACTTC. As protein: CASSMGQATGNSREQYF.

V usage is TRBV7-3 and J usage is TRBJ2-1; 9 bases line up with TRBD2. With 8 bases clipped from V and 0 bases from J, the junction kept 5 bases outside the gene matches. This CDR3 is 15 amino acids long. The germline V gene has CDR1 SGHTA and CDR2 FQGTGA. As DNA, the CDR3 is TGTGCCAGCTCGGTTAGCGGGAGCTCCTACAATGAGCAGTTCTTC. Translated: CASSVSGSSYNEQFF.

The chain recombines TRBV5-1 with TRBJ2-4; 14 bases are a match to TRBD2. The CDR3 is 20 residues long. The germline gives CDR1 SGHRS, CDR2 YFSETQ. J was trimmed by 1 base and V by 3 bases; bases with no gene match: 12. The CDR3 DNA sequence: TGCGCCAGCAGCTATAAAACCGGGACTAGCGGGAGCATCGCCAAAAACATTCAGTACTTC. It encodes CASSYKTGTSGSIAKNIQYF.

This clone was found a few times. The CDR3 protein is CSVSHPGNTEAFF. The CDR3 DNA reads TGCAGCGTTTCCCACCCAGGGAACACTGAAGCTTTCTTT. The J gene is TRBJ1-1, the V gene TRBV29-1; D call uncertain. The germline V gene has CDR1 SQVTM and CDR2 ANQGSEA. V dropped 5 bases and J dropped 1 base, with 11 bases sitting between them. The CDR3 sequence is 13 residues long. Full variable domain (missing parts from reference TRBV29-1 and TRBJ1-1): SAVISQKPSRDICQRGTSLTIQCQVDSQVTMMFWYRQQPGQSLTLIATANQGSEATYESGFVIDKFPISRPNLTFSTLTVSNMSPEDSSIYLCSVSHPGNTEAFFGQGTRLTVV.

The chain combines TRBV15 with TRBJ2-1; 13 nucleotides line up with TRBD2. The germline gives CDR1 LNHNV, CDR2 YYDKDF (reference sequence). V trimming: 7 bases; J trimming: 0 bases; junction bases outside the gene matches: 6. This CDR3 contains 17 residues. In nucleotides, the CDR3 is TGTGCCACCACCGGACTAGCGGGGGTGAGCTCCTACAATGAGCAGTTCTTC. Amino acid sequence: CATTGLAGVSSYNEQFF.

The V and J genes are TRBV7-2 and TRBJ2-2; 8 positions match TRBD2. The length of the CDR3 is 18 residues. V was pared by 1 base and J by 3 bases, with 10 bases of the junction left unmatched. Germline loops: CDR1 SGHTA, CDR2 FQGNSA. The CDR3 bases are TGTGCCAGCAGCTTAGAAGCGGGAGCGACTCGCGACACCGGGGAGCTGTTTTTT. As protein: CASSLEAGATRDTGELFF.

The chain employs TRBV6-1 and TRBJ1-6; the D is unclear. Germline CDR1 reads MNHNS; CDR2 reads SASEGT. The ends were cut back, 5 bases at V and 7 bases at J, with 12 bases in the middle. The CDR3 has 14 residues. CDR3 protein: CASSYGVPNSPLHF. CDR3 nucleotides: TGTGCCAGCAGTTATGGAGTTCCGAATTCACCCCTCCACTTT.

The rearrangement joins TRBV28 to TRBJ1-5; 7 nucleotides align to TRBD1. Germline lookup yields CDR1 MDHEN and CDR2 SYDVKM. The J segment lost 6 bases and the V segment lost 4 bases, leaving 3 bases of the junction unmatched. This CDR3 has 13 amino acids. The CDR3 sequence: CASSSGGRQPQHF. Here the CDR3 DNA reads TGTGCCAGCAGTTCAGGGGGGCGTCAGCCCCAGCATTTT.

This chain links TRBV6-1 with TRBJ1-1; possibly TRBD1 for D (6 bases). Trimming left V 1 base short and J 0 bases short, with 9 bases between. From germline, CDR1 is MNHNS and CDR2 SASEGT. The CDR3 loop spans 15 amino acids. In DNA, the CDR3 is TGTGCCAGCAGTGAAGAAAGGGGGTTGAACACTGAAGCTTTCTTT. Protein sequence: CASSEERGLNTEAFF.